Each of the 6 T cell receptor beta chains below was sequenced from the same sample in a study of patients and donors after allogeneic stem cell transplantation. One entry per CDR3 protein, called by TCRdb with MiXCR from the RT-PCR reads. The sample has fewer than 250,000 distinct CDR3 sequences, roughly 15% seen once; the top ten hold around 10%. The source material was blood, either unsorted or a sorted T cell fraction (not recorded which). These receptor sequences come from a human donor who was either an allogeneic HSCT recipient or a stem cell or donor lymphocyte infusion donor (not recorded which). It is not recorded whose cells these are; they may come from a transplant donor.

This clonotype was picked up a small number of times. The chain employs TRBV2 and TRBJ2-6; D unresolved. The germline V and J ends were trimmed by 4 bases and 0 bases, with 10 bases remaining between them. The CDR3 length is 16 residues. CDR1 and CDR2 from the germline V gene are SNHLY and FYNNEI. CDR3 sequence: CASSGIRSSGANVLTF. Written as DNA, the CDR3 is TGTGCCAGCAGTGGAATTAGGAGCTCTGGGGCCAACGTCCTGACTTTC.

CDR3 DNA sequence: TGCGCCAGCAGCTTGGATCTGGGAGGGGGGACAGATACGCAGTATTTT. Amino acids: CASSLDLGGGTDTQYF. The chain employs TRBV5-1 and TRBJ2-3, with D perhaps matching TRBD2 (7 bases). The V end lost 0 bases, the J end lost 3 bases, and 14 bases lay between the germline ends. The CDR3 contains 16 residues. Germline loops: CDR1 SGHRS, CDR2 YFSETQ. Full variable domain (rest looked up from reference TRBV5-1 and TRBJ2-3): KAGVTQTPRYLIKTRGQQVTLSCSPISGHRSVSWYQQTPGQGLQFLFEYFSETQRNKGNFPGRFSGRQFSNSRSEMNVSTLELGDSALYLCASSLDLGGGTDTQYFGPGTRLTVL.

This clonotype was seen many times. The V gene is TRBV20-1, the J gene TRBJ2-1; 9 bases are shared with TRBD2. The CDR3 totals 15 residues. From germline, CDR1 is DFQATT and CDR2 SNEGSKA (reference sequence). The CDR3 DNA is TGCAGCGAAGGGAATAGCGGGAGACAAACCAATGAGCAGTTCTTC. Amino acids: CSEGNSGRQTNEQFF.

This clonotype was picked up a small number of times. The CDR3 here is CASSPMRQFTEAFF. The CDR3, as DNA: TGTGCCAGCAGTCCGATGAGACAGTTCACTGAAGCTTTCTTT. The rearrangement uses TRBV6-1 and TRBJ1-1; weak D call: TRBD1 (5 bases). The CDR3 totals 14 residues. Trimming removed 5 bases at V and 4 bases at J, with 14 bases between. CDR1 and CDR2 from the germline V gene are MNHNS and SASEGT.

The CDR3 loop is CASSAYGGTSTDTQYF. CDR3 sequence (DNA): TGTGCCAGCAGCGCCTACGGCGGAACTAGCACAGATACGCAGTATTTT. This rearrangement joins TRBV11-2 to TRBJ2-3; D not resolved. The CDR3 totals 16 residues. CDR1 is SGHAT and CDR2 is FQNNGV in the germline V gene. Deletions cut 5 bases from V and 0 bases from J, with 15 bases between.

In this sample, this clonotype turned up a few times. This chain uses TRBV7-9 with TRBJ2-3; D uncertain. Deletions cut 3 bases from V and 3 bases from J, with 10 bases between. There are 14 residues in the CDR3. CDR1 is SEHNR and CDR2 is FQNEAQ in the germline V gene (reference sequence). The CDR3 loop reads CASSFIQRTDTQYF. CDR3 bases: TGTGCCAGCAGCTTCATCCAGAGAACAGATACGCAGTATTTT.